These T cell receptor beta chains were read from a single sample in a study of naive CD8 T cells in extremely preterm neonates. Method: immunoSEQ multiplex PCR; TCRdb's copy keeps in-frame clones and lacks some. In the table there are a few thousand clones, approximately 96% of which are singletons. What was sequenced was naive CD8+ T cells from blood. The receptors originated from a human donor in good health. Each CDR3 is given with its conserved first and last residue. Fields, in order: clone size, J gene, V gene, D gene, CDR3 protein, CDR3 DNA. D genes are given only for firm matches. Expanded clones get a size class; other rows say once, few or many, or leave the size out.

>NA|TRBJ1-1|TRBV4-1|NA
CASSLRPGTEAFF
TGCGCCAGCAGCTTGCGTCCTGGCACTGAAGCTTTCTTT
>NA|TRBJ1-2|TRBV27|NA
CASSSRSGERDYGYTF
TGTGCCAGCAGTTCCCGTTCAGGAGAGAGGGACTATGGCTACACCTTC
>NA|TRBJ1-2|TRBV1|NA
CTSSPKWSGGGYGYTF
TGCACCAGCAGCCCAAAGTGGTCAGGGGGCGGCTATGGCTACACCTTC
>NA|TRBJ1-2|TRBV7-8|NA
CASSLEEYSYGYTF
TGTGCCAGCAGCTTAGAAGAGTATTCCTATGGCTACACCTTC
>NA|TRBJ2-3|TRBV28|TRBD1
CASSIPTGPGFDTDTQYF
TGTGCCAGCTCGATCCCGACAGGGCCCGGATTTGACACAGATACGCAGTATTTT
>NA|TRBJ1-1|TRBV19|NA
CASSIVGAATEAFF
TGTGCCAGTAGTATAGTTGGGGCGGCCACTGAAGCTTTCTTT
>NA|TRBJ2-3|TRBV4-1|NA
CASSQDGGLAWDTQYF
TGCGCCAGCAGCCAAGATGGGGGACTGGCTTGGGATACGCAGTATTTT
>once|TRBJ1-1|TRBV6-5|NA
CASSYNLITEAFF
TGTGCCAGCAGTTACAACTTAATCACTGAAGCTTTCTTT
>NA|TRBJ2-1|TRBV4-3|TRBD1
CASSQGTGLSNEQFF
TGCGCCAGCAGCCAAGGGACAGGGTTGTCCAATGAGCAGTTCTTC
>NA|TRBJ2-1|TRBV30|NA
CAWSPSETYNEQFF
TGTGCCTGGAGTCCTAGCGAAACCTACAATGAGCAGTTCTTC
>NA|TRBJ1-1|TRBV2|NA
CASSGRARRNTEAFF
TGTGCCAGCAGCGGGCGGGCCAGGAGGAACACTGAAGCTTTCTTT
>NA|TRBJ1-5|TRBV6-5|TRBD1
CASSSGTGGLQPQHF
TGTGCCAGCAGTAGCGGGACAGGGGGTTTGCAGCCCCAGCATTTT
>NA|TRBJ2-1|TRBV28|TRBD1
CASSPFTGVKNNEQFF
TGTGCCAGCAGTCCCTTCACAGGGGTGAAAAACAATGAGCAGTTCTTC
>NA|TRBJ1-3|TRBV28|NA
CASSFGPLSGNTIYF
TGTGCCAGCAGTTTTGGGCCCCTCTCTGGAAACACCATATATTTT
>NA|TRBJ2-3|TRBV19|NA
CATSSTDTQYF
TGTGCCACCAGTAGCACAGATACGCAGTATTTT
>NA|TRBJ1-1|TRBV19|NA
CASRSSQYTEAFF
TGTGCCAGTAGAAGCTCCCAATACACTGAAGCTTTCTTT
>NA|TRBJ2-2|TRBV2|NA
CASRHLGTNTGELFF
TGTGCCAGCAGACACCTCGGGACAAACACCGGGGAGCTGTTTTTT
>few|TRBJ2-3|TRBV4-2|TRBD2
CASSRGLAGADTQYF
TGTGCCAGCAGCCGCGGACTAGCGGGAGCAGATACGCAGTATTTT